This T cell receptor beta chain came from a study of blood T cell repertoires in COVID-19. Study as a whole: From T cells, B-cell-depleted T cells, or PBMCs came the material, which was cDNA or gDNA.

Germline-derived CDR1 and CDR2 are SGHRS and YFSETQ. CDR3 length equals 15 residues. V gave up 0 bases and J gave up 0 bases; unmatched junction bases: 2. Profiled with immunoSEQ multiplex PCR; TCRdb holds only in-frame clones, not every one. The table includes some 120,000 clones, approximately 68% detected once. This sequence was found in a woman in her sixties or seventies with acute or convalescent COVID-19. Sequencing input: peripheral blood. The chain carries TRBV5-1 and TRBJ2-7, with 8 bases identical to TRBD1. As DNA, the CDR3 is TGCGCCAGCAGCTTGGAGGACAGGGTCTCCTACGAGCAGTACTTC. This codes for CASSLEDRVSYEQYF.